The 23 T cell receptor beta chains below all came from one sample that was sequenced in a study of shared clonotypes between healthy human individuals. Sequencing used immunoSEQ multiplex PCR; TCRdb keeps in-frame clones, though not all of them. This sample has over a million clones; around three quarters occur once, and the top ten carry 0.55% to 0.7%. Material: memory CD4+ T cells from PBMCs. Sample subset: CD45RA-negative fraction. These receptors came from a man aged 18 to 30 in good health. Some clones in this sample may be carry-over from other donors' samples.

To note about this clone: Other DNA sequences in this specimen translate into the identical CDR3. The chain joins TRBV19 to TRBJ1-1; D is perhaps TRBD1 (5 bases). Looked up from germline, CDR1 is LNHDA and CDR2 is SQIVND (reference sequence). CDR3 length: 14 amino acids. V was pared by 3 bases and J by 1 base, with 9 bases between. In nucleotides, the CDR3 is TGTGCCAGTAGTATGAGGAGGGGGAACACTGAAGCTTTCTTT. As protein: CASSMRRGNTEAFF.

The rearrangement uses TRBV6-5 and TRBJ2-5; 7 bases are shared with TRBD2. CDR3 size: 12 residues. Losses at the gene ends were 10 bases for V and 1 base for J; bases not matched to a gene: 3. In germline, CDR1 is MNHEY, CDR2 SVGAGI. The chain's CDR3 is CATQRGQETQYF. CDR3 nucleotides: TGTGCCACCCAGCGGGGCCAAGAGACCCAGTACTTC.

This chain connects TRBV4-3 to TRBJ2-5, with 7 bases aligning to TRBD2. The DNA matches TRBJ2-7 better at its end, which makes the J call doubtful. This CDR3 is built from 16 residues. Germline lookup yields CDR1 LGHNA and CDR2 YSLEER. Here the CDR3 reads CASSQDGTSVLHEQYF. CDR3 in DNA: TGCGCCAGCAGCCAAGATGGAACTAGCGTACTCCACGAGCAGTACTTC.

This chain connects TRBV7-2 to TRBJ2-1, with 8 bases identical to TRBD2. V was pared by 5 bases and J by 7 bases, with 7 bases of the junction left unmatched. Germline V CDR1 and CDR2: SGHTA, FQGNSA. CDR3 size: 14 residues. CDR3 sequence: CASSPWTSLNEQFF. In nucleotides, the CDR3 is TGTGCCAGCAGCCCTTGGACTAGCTTGAATGAGCAGTTCTTC.

The J gene is TRBJ2-7, the V gene TRBV27; 9 bases are shared with TRBD1. The junction had 4 bases not matched to a gene; V was cut back by 5 bases and J by 2 bases. Looked up from germline, CDR1 is MNHEY and CDR2 is SMNVEV (reference sequence). The length of the CDR3 is 14 residues. The CDR3 protein is CASSRTGDPYEQYF. The CDR3 DNA follows: TGTGCCAGCAGTAGGACAGGGGATCCCTACGAGCAGTACTTC.

This clone was recorded once. J is TRBJ2-5 and V is TRBV28; D is perhaps TRBD1 or TRBD2 (5 bases each). V was shortened by 6 bases and J by 3 bases, with 14 bases between the two germline ends. Germline values: CDR1 MDHEN, CDR2 SYDVKM. The CDR3 covers 14 residues. The CDR3 spells CASSSTGTEETQYF. In nucleotides, the CDR3 is TGTGCCAGCAGCTCCACCGGGACGGAAGAGACCCAGTACTTC.

The rearrangement uses TRBV6-6 and TRBJ2-7, with 9 bases identical to TRBD1. Germline V lookup: CDR1 MNHNY, CDR2 SVGAGI (reference sequence). The CDR3 has 15 amino acids. The V and J ends lost 0 bases and 6 bases, in that order; junction bases with no gene match: 6. As DNA, the CDR3 is TGTGCCAGCAGTTACTCGCCGGGGACAGGGACCGAGCAGTACTTC. This translates into CASSYSPGTGTEQYF.

CDR3 DNA sequence: TGCGCCAGCAGCTTAGACCTGGGCGGGCAGTTCTTC. Translated: CASSLDLGGQFF. The rearrangement links TRBV5-1 to TRBJ2-1; D unresolved. Germline values: CDR1 SGHRS, CDR2 YFSETQ. V was clipped by 2 bases and J by 12 bases, with 12 bases between them. The CDR3 spans 12 residues.

The chain carries TRBV6-6 and TRBJ1-4; D is unresolved. This CDR3 contains 13 residues. The V gene lost 6 bases and the J gene lost 5 bases, with 10 bases spanning the gap. The germline CDR1 and CDR2 sequences are MNHNY and SVGAGI (reference sequence). This chain's CDR3 is CASSWQYNEKLFF. As DNA, the CDR3 is TGTGCCAGCAGCTGGCAATACAATGAAAAACTGTTTTTT.

The CDR3 is CASLPAGGNTEAFF. The DNA for the CDR3 is TGCGCCAGCCTCCCCGCTGGGGGGAACACTGAAGCTTTCTTT. The genes are TRBV5-1 and TRBJ1-1, with D possibly being TRBD1 (5 bases). From germline, CDR1 is SGHRS and CDR2 YFSETQ. The CDR3 covers 14 residues. V dropped 7 bases and J dropped 1 base, with 14 bases sitting between them.

The gene calls are TRBV6-1 and TRBJ1-2; D uncertain. The V end lost 0 bases, the J end lost 4 bases, and 9 bases lay between the germline ends. Germline CDR1 and CDR2: MNHNS and SASEGT. The CDR3 is made up of 14 amino acids. CDR3 DNA: TGTGCCAGCAGTGAAGCACATGAGGGCTATGGCTACACCTTC. Amino acids: CASSEAHEGYGYTF.

The gene calls are TRBV5-6 and TRBJ2-1; D remains unclear. This CDR3 region has 13 residues. Trimming took off 0 bases at V and 8 bases at J, with 9 bases between the two ends. The germline gives CDR1 SGHDT, CDR2 YYEEEE. Here the CDR3 DNA reads TGTGCCAGCAGCTTGGCCCCCCGCGATGAGCAGTTCTTC. The encoded protein is CASSLAPRDEQFF.

The genes are TRBV19 and TRBJ1-1; D gene ambiguous. The germline V gene has CDR1 LNHDA and CDR2 SQIVND (reference sequence). The ends were cut back, 7 bases at V and 0 bases at J, with 12 bases in the middle. This CDR3 contains 14 residues. This chain's CDR3 is CASMLQQVNTEAFF. The CDR3 DNA reads as TGTGCCAGTATGCTCCAGCAAGTGAACACTGAAGCTTTCTTT. Full variable domain (remainder filled in from reference TRBV19 and TRBJ1-1): DGGITQSPKYLFRKEGQNVTLSCEQNLNHDAMYWYRQDPGQGLRLIYYSQIVNDFQKGDIAEGYSVSREKKESFPLTVTSAQKNPTAFYLCASMLQQVNTEAFFGQGTRLTVV.

The V call is TRBV7-9, the J call TRBJ2-7; D perhaps matches TRBD2 (6 bases). CDR3 length: 14 amino acids. Germline CDR1 and CDR2: SEHNR and FQNEAQ (reference sequence). Trimming pared 3 bases from V and 4 bases from J, leaving 13 bases between. For the CDR3, the DNA is TGTGCCAGCAGCTTCTCGGGGGTGAGTTACGAGCAGTACTTC. Its protein product is CASSFSGVSYEQYF. Complete variable domain (other parts from reference TRBV7-9 and TRBJ2-7): DTGVSQNPRHKITKRGQNVTFRCDPISEHNRLYWYRQTLGQGPEFLTYFQNEAQLEKSRLLSDRFSAERPKGSFSTLEIQRTEQGDSAMYLCASSFSGVSYEQYFGPGTRLTVT.

The rearrangement joins TRBV5-5 to TRBJ1-3; maybe TRBD1 (6 bases). The CDR3 spans 15 residues. V was pared by 4 bases and J by 0 bases, with 11 bases between. Germline assignment: CDR1 SGHKS and CDR2 YYEKEE (reference sequence). The CDR3 region has the DNA TGTGCCAGCAGCCTTTACAGGGACTCTGGAAACACCATATATTTT. Translating gives CASSLYRDSGNTIYF. Full variable domain (missing parts from reference TRBV5-5 and TRBJ1-3): DAGVTQSPTHLIKTRGQQVTLRCSPISGHKSVSWYQQVLGQGPQFIFQYYEKEERGRGNFPDRFSARQFPNYSSELNVNALLLGDSALYLCASSLYRDSGNTIYFGEGSWLTVV.

This clone was seen at least ten times. This chain links TRBV27 with TRBJ1-1; D is ambiguous. V lost 7 bases to trimming and J lost 5 bases, with 20 bases between them. In germline, CDR1 is MNHEY, CDR2 SMNVEV (reference sequence). CDR3 size: 15 residues. The CDR3, as DNA: TGTGCCAGCATTCGATGGGCCCTAGGAGGGACTGAAGCTTTCTTT. Its protein product is CASIRWALGGTEAFF.

The chain combines TRBV11-2 with TRBJ2-1; 7 nucleotides agree with TRBD2. The CDR3 sequence is 16 residues long. J gave up 6 bases and V 5 bases, and 13 bases lay outside the gene matches. Germline-derived CDR1 and CDR2 are SGHAT and FQNNGV. Here the CDR3 reads CASSATFAGAGNEQFF. The CDR3 coding sequence is TGTGCCAGCAGCGCTACTTTCGCGGGAGCAGGCAATGAGCAGTTCTTC.

V gene TRBV5-4 combines with J gene TRBJ2-7; 9 bases match TRBD2. Germline V gene data show CDR1 as SGHNT and CDR2 as YYREEE (reference sequence). The CDR3 loop spans 15 amino acids. The trim removed 4 bases at V and 2 bases at J, leaving 7 bases unmatched. The CDR3 sequence: CASSQPAGGTYEQYF. CDR3 nucleotides: TGTGCCAGCAGCCAACCAGCGGGAGGAACCTACGAGCAGTACTTC.

This clone showed up just once. CDR3 sequence: CASSLKVGFSNTEAFF. In nucleotides, the CDR3 is TGTGCCAGCAGCTTGAAAGTCGGGTTCTCGAACACTGAAGCTTTCTTT. The chain couples TRBV5-5 to TRBJ1-1; D is unresolved. Germline V gene sequence: CDR1 SGHKS, CDR2 YYEKEE (reference sequence). This CDR3 has 16 amino acids. V lost 1 base, J lost 1 base, and 14 bases lay in between.

The chain combines TRBV18 with TRBJ2-5; D unclear. The DNA end is a closer match to TRBJ2-7, so the J assignment may be wrong. Germline CDR1 and CDR2: KGHSH and LQKENI. The CDR3 sequence is 13 residues long. This CDR3 is CASSPKDTSEQYF. Written as DNA, the CDR3 is TGTGCCAGCTCACCCAAAGACACGAGCGAGCAGTACTTC.

The rearrangement joins TRBV20-1 to TRBJ2-1, with TRBD2 as a possible D gene (5 bases). The CDR3 has 11 residues. V was trimmed by 4 bases and J by 8 bases, leaving 9 bases between them. Germline V gene sequence: CDR1 DFQATT, CDR2 SNEGSKA (reference sequence). CDR3 amino acids: CSAMRVDEQFF. Written as DNA, the CDR3 is TGCAGTGCTATGCGGGTTGATGAGCAGTTCTTC.

The chain links TRBV19 to TRBJ2-6; D is possibly TRBD2 (6 bases). V lost 3 bases and J lost 8, with 14 bases in between. The CDR3 contains 15 residues. Germline values: CDR1 LNHDA, CDR2 SQIVND (reference sequence). The CDR3 DNA is TGTGCCAGTAGTATGGAGGGCTCTGTAACCAACGTCCTGACTTTC. The encoded protein is CASSMEGSVTNVLTF.

This chain joins TRBV19 and TRBJ2-5; D gene unclear. This CDR3 region has 14 residues. From germline, CDR1 is LNHDA and CDR2 SQIVND (reference sequence). Deletions cut 5 bases from V and 2 bases from J, with 12 bases between. As DNA, the CDR3 is TGTGCCAGTAGTGCCAAACAATTTCAAGAGACCCAGTACTTC. Its protein product is CASSAKQFQETQYF.